This TCR beta chain was captured in a study of blood T cell repertoires in COVID-19. Looking at the study overall: The analysed material was cDNA or gDNA that came from T cells, B-cell-depleted T cells, or PBMCs.

In germline, CDR1 is SGHVS, CDR2 FQNEAQ. Trimming removed 0 bases from V and 2 bases from J, with 14 bases in between. The CDR3 is made up of 17 amino acids. Sequencing was performed with immunoSEQ multiplex PCR; in TCRdb, only in-frame clones are kept and a portion is missing. The sample has around 250,000 clones, roughly 79% seen once; the top ten hold 1.5% to 2%. V and J are TRBV7-8 and TRBJ2-1; D gene uncertain. Sequenced sample: peripheral blood. This TCR came from an elderly woman with acute or convalescent COVID-19. In nucleotides, the CDR3 is TGTGCCAGCAGCTTAGCGCGCGGAACTTTCGCCTACAATGAGCAGTTCTTC. Translating it yields CASSLARGTFAYNEQFF.